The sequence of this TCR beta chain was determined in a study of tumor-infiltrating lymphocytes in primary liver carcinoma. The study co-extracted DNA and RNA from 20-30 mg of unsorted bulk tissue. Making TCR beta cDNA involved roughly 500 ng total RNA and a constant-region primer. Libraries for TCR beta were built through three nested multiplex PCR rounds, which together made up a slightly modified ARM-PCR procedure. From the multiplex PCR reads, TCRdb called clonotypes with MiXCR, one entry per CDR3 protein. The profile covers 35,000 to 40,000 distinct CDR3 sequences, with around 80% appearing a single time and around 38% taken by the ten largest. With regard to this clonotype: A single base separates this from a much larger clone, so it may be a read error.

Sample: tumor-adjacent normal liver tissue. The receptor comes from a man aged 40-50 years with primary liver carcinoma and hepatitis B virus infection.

CDR3 bases: TGCAATGCCCGACTAGCGGATTACAATGAGCAGTTCTTC. Residues: CNARLADYNEQFF. The rearrangement links TRBV20-1 to TRBJ2-1, with 9 bases lining up with TRBD2. The germline V gene encodes CDR1 DFQATT and CDR2 SNEGSKA (reference sequence). This CDR3 has 13 amino acids.